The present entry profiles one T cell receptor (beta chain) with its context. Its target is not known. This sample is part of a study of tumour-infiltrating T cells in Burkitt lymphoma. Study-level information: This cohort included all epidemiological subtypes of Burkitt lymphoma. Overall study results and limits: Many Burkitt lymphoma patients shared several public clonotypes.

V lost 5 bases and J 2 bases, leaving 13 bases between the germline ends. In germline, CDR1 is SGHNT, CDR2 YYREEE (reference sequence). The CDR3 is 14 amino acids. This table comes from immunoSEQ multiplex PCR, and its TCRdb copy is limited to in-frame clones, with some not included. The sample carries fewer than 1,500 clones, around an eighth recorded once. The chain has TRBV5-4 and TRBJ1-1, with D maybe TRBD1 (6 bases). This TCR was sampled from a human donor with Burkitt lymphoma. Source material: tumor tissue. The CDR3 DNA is TGTGCCAGCAGTTTTGGGACAACCAACACTGAAGCTTTCTTT. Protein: CASSFGTTNTEAFF. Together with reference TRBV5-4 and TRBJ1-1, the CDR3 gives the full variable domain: ETGVTQSPTHLIKTRGQQVTLRCSSQSGHNTVSWYQQALGQGPQFIFQYYREEENGRGNFPPRFSGLQFPNYSSELNVNALELDDSALYLCASSFGTTNTEAFFGQGTRLTVV.